This T cell receptor beta chain was profiled in a study of T cells in tumors after PD-1 blockade. Study at large: Treatment was either pembrolizumab 200 mg every 3 weeks or cemiplimab 350 mg every 2 weeks.

Sequenced by immunoSEQ multiplex PCR; TCRdb stores in-frame clones only, minus some. The sample records 7,900 or so clones, 55% to 65% being singletons. Only a few counts were recorded for this clone. Stated time point: second of two post-therapy site-matched biopsies roughly two months apart. Template: tumor biopsy or peripheral blood genomic DNA, roughly 550-6,500 ng per sample. The CDR3 extends over 12 amino acids. With 3 bases removed from V and 8 bases from J, the gap between germline ends came to 8 bases. CDR1 and CDR2 from the germline V gene are KGHSY and FQNENV. This chain joins TRBV16 and TRBJ2-1, with D unresolved. The clonotype originates from a human donor with basal cell carcinoma. The source was tumor tissue, collected after anti-PD-1 treatment. The CDR3 DNA sequence: TGTGCCAGCAGCCACCGGGCCGATGAGCAGTTCTTC. Translation: CASSHRADEQFF.